This T cell receptor (beta chain) was found in a study of regulatory T cells in long-lasting Graves disease. This clonotype appeared many times. Regarding time point: persistent/refractory GD, antithyroid drugs over 5 years with positive TRAb. PBMCs were the source of the RNA used for TCR sequencing. This CDR3 is built from 14 residues. The V and J ends lost 7 bases and 2 bases respectively, with 14 bases between them. CDR1 and CDR2 from the germline V gene are LGHDT and YNNKEL (reference sequence). According to the study, TCR beta libraries were built with iRepertoire HTBI primers and CDR3-region Arm-PCR. One entry per CDR3 protein results from TCRdb running MiXCR on the multiplex PCR reads. This sample has about 400,000 distinct CDR3 sequences, with less than 25% found just once.

Sequences were derived from peripheral blood mononuclear cells (PBMCs), sampled when the disease was refractory, from a patient treated with antithyroid drugs. The sequence was collected from a female donor with Graves disease. The chain employs TRBV3-1 and TRBJ2-5; D is unresolved. CDR3 nucleotides: TGTGCCAGCATCGGAATGGAGCTACAAGAGACCCAGTACTTC. Its protein is CASIGMELQETQYF.